This T cell receptor beta chain appears in the sequencing data of a study of beta chain features in type 1 diabetes. The table lists this clone with a few counts. Germline CDR1 and CDR2: LGHNA and YSLEER. The V and J ends lost 2 bases and 9 bases, in that order; junction bases with no gene match: 10. This CDR3 contains 15 residues. The authors reverse transcribed all of the isolated RNA, so sequencing captured expressed TCRB transcripts. Sequencing was performed with immunoSEQ multiplex PCR; in TCRdb, only in-frame clones are kept and a portion is missing. Here the sample spans under 400,000 clones, roughly 12% being singletons.

J is TRBJ2-1 and V is TRBV4-3; 7 nucleotides match TRBD2. The receptor comes from a man aged 18-30 years in good health. Sequenced material: naive CD4+ T cells from blood. CDR3 sequence: CASSQQLGGSGEQFF. The CDR3 region has the DNA TGCGCCAGCAGCCAACAGTTGGGCGGGAGTGGTGAGCAGTTCTTC.